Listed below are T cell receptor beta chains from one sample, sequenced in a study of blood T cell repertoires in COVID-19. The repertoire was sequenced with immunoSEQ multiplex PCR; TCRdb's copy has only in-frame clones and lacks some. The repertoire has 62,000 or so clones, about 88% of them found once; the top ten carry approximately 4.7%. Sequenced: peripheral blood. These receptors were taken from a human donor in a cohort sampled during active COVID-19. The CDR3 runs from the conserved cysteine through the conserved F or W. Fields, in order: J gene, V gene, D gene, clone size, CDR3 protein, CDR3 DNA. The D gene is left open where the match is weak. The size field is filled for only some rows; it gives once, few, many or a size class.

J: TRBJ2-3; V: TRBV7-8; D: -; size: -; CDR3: CASSSPGRDTQYF; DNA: TGTGCCAGCAGCTCCCCGGGGAGGGATACGCAGTATTTT
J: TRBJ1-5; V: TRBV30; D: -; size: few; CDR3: CAWSDQGMGPQHF; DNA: TGTGCCTGGAGTGACCAGGGGATGGGGCCCCAGCATTTT
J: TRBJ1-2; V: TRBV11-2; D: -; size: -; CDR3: CASSLTQGGNYGYTF; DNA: TGTGCCAGCAGCTTGACACAGGGTGGGAACTATGGCTACACCTTC
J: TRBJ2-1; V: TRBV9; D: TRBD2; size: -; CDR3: CASSGSSGRSYNEQFF; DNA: TGTGCCAGCAGCGGATCTAGCGGTCGCTCCTACAATGAGCAGTTCTTC
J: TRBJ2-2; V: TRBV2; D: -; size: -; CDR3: CASSSLLGTGELFF; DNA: TGTGCCAGCAGTAGCCTCCTTGGCACCGGGGAGCTGTTTTTT
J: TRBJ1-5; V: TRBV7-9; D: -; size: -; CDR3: CASSLAPGERGQPQHF; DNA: TGTGCCAGCAGCTTAGCGCCAGGGGAAAGGGGTCAGCCCCAGCATTTT
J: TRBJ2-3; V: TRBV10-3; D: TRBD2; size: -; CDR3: CAISSTSGGSTDTQYF; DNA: TGTGCCATCAGTTCGACTAGCGGGGGTAGCACAGATACGCAGTATTTT
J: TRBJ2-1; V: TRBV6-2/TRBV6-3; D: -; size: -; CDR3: CASSGRSEQFF; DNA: TGTGCCAGCAGTGGAAGGAGTGAGCAGTTCTTC
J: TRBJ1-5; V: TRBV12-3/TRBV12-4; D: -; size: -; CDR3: CASSLGVGPQHF; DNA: TGTGCCAGCAGTTTAGGCGTTGGGCCCCAGCATTTT
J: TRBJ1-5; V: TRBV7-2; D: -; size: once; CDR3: CASSLEQNQPQHF; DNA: TGTGCCAGCAGCTTAGAACAAAATCAGCCCCAGCATTTT
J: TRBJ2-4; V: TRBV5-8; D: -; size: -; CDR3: CASSLYSRSPKNIQYF; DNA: TGTGCCAGCAGCTTGTACAGCCGCTCTCCCAAAAACATTCAGTACTTC
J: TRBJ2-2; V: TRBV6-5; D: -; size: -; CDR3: CASQVTGPGELFF; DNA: TGTGCCAGCCAAGTAACAGGACCCGGGGAGCTGTTTTTT
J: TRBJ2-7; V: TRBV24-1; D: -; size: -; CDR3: CATSGFRGGKQYF; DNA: TGTGCCACCAGTGGTTTTAGGGGGGGTAAGCAGTACTTC
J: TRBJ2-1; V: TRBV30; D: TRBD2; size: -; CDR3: CAWGTSVIVSEQFF; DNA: TGTGCCTGGGGGACTAGCGTTATTGTTAGTGAGCAGTTCTTC
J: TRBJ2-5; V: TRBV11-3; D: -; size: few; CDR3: CASSFVSGTKLLGETQYF; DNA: TGTGCCAGCAGCTTTGTGTCGGGGACAAAATTGCTGGGAGAGACCCAGTACTTC
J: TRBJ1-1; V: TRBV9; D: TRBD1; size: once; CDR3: CASSRQGATVNTEAFF; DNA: TGTGCCAGCAGCCGACAGGGGGCAACGGTGAACACTGAAGCTTTCTTT
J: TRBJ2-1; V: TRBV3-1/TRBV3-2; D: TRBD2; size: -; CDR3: CASSPRTSGRREQFF; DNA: TGTGCCAGCAGTCCGAGGACTAGCGGGAGACGTGAGCAGTTCTTC
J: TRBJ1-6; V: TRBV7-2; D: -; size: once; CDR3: CASSLVQGNNSPLHF; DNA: TGTGCCAGCAGCTTAGTTCAGGGGAATAATTCACCCCTCCACTTT
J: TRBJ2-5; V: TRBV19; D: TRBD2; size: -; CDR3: CASSVTSVETQYF; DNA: TGTGCCAGTAGCGTAACTAGCGTGGAGACCCAGTACTTC
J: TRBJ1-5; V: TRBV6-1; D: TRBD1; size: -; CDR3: CASSETGIYSNQPQHF; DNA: TGTGCCAGCAGTGAGACAGGGATCTATAGCAATCAGCCCCAGCATTTT
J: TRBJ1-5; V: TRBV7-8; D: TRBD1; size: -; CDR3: CASSGRGTGSQHF; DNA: TGTGCCAGCAGCGGACGAGGGACAGGGTCCCAGCATTTT
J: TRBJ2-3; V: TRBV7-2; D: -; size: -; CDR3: CASSLGPGRDTQYF; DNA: TGTGCCAGCAGCTTAGGTCCGGGGAGGGATACGCAGTATTTT
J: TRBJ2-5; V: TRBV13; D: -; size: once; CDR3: CASSRQLHQETQYF; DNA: TGTGCCAGCAGTCGACAGCTCCATCAAGAGACCCAGTACTTC
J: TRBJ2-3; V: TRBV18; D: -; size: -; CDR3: CASSTTAGAKTDTQYF; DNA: TGTGCCAGCTCCACCACCGCTGGAGCTAAGACAGATACGCAGTATTTT
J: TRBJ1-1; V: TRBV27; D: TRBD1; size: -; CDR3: CASSPQGALGVNTEAFF; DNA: TGTGCCAGCAGTCCCCAGGGGGCTCTTGGGGTGAACACTGAAGCTTTCTTT
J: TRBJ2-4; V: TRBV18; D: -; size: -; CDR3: CASSPPPGDLAKNIQYF; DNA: TGTGCCAGCTCACCACCTCCCGGGGATCTGGCCAAAAACATTCAGTACTTC
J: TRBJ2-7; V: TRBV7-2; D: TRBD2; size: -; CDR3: CASSLRAGGRDEQYF; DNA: TGTGCCAGCAGCTTAAGAGCGGGGGGGCGCGACGAGCAGTACTTC
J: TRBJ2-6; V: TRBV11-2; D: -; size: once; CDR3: CASSSLSGANVLTF; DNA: TGTGCCAGCAGCTCCCTCTCTGGGGCCAACGTCCTGACTTTC
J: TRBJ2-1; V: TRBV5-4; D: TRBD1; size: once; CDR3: CASSGNRQGAYNEQFF; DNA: TGTGCCAGCAGCGGGAACAGACAGGGGGCCTACAATGAGCAGTTCTTC
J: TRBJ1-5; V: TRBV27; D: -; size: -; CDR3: CASSYDSRFSNQPQHF; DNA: TGTGCCAGCAGTTACGACAGCCGGTTTAGCAATCAGCCCCAGCATTTT
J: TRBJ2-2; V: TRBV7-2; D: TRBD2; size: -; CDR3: CASSLAIAGVGTGELFF; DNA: TGTGCCAGCAGCTTAGCGATAGCGGGGGTGGGCACCGGGGAGCTGTTTTTT
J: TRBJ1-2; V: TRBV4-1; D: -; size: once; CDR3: CASSQAGVRDGYTF; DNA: TGCGCCAGCAGCCAAGCGGGGGTCAGGGATGGCTACACCTTC
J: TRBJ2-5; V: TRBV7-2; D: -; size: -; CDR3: CASSFQAAGEETQYF; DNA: TGTGCCAGCAGCTTCCAGGCCGCCGGCGAAGAGACCCAGTACTTC
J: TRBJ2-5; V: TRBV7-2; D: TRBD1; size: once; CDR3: CASSLVGAGGETQYF; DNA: TGTGCCAGCAGCTTAGTTGGGGCAGGGGGAGAGACCCAGTACTTC
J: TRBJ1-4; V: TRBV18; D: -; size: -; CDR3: CASSPQGLNNEKLFF; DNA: TGTGCCAGCTCACCTCAAGGACTGAATAATGAAAAACTGTTTTTT
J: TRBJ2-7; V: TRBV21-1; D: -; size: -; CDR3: CASSGGLAYEQYF; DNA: TGTGCCAGCAGCGGGGGACTAGCGTACGAGCAGTACTTC
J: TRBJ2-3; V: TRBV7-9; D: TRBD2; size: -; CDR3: CASSLLSGGPGDTQYF; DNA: TGTGCCAGCAGCCTACTGAGCGGGGGGCCGGGAGATACGCAGTATTTT
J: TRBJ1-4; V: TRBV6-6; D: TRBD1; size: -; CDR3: CASSDRGAFNEKLFF; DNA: TGTGCCAGCAGTGACAGGGGGGCCTTTAATGAAAAACTGTTTTTT
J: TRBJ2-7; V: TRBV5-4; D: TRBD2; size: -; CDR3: CASSLAPIAGASQPAYF; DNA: TGTGCCAGCAGCTTGGCCCCGATAGCGGGAGCCTCCCAGCCTGCGTACTTC
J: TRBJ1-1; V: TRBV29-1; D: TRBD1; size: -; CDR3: CSFLGGVFTEAFF; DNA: TGCAGCTTCCTAGGGGGCGTCTTCACTGAAGCTTTCTTT
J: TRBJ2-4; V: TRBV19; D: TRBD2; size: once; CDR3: CASSARGGLIGNIQYF; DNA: TGTGCCAGTAGTGCGCGGGGGGGCCTAATAGGGAACATTCAGTACTTC
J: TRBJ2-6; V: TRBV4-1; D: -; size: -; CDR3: CASSQGTASSGANVLTF; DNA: TGCGCCAGCAGCCAAGGGACAGCTAGCTCTGGGGCCAACGTCCTGACTTTC
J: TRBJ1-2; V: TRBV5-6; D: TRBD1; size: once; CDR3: CASSRTGAGGYTF; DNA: TGTGCCAGCAGCAGGACAGGGGCAGGCGGCTACACCTTC
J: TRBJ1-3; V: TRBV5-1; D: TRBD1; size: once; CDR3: CASSWGQGDRENTIYF; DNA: TGCGCCAGCAGCTGGGGACAGGGGGACCGCGAAAACACCATATATTTT
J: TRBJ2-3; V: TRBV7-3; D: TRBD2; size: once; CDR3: CASSFRRGGTDTQYF; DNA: TGTGCCAGCAGCTTCCGTCGGGGGGGCACAGATACGCAGTATTTT
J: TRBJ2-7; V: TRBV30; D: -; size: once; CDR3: CAWSVRGYEQYF; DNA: TGTGCCTGGAGTGTACGGGGGTACGAGCAGTACTTC
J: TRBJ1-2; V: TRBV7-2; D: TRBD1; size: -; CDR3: CASSPTGVGSSGYTF; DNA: TGTGCCAGCAGCCCGACAGGGGTTGGGTCCAGTGGCTACACCTTC
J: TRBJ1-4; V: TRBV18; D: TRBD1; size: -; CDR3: CASSPHARGDEKLFF; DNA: TGTGCCAGCTCACCACATGCCAGGGGGGATGAAAAACTGTTTTTT
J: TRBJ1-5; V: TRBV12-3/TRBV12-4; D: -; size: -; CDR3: CASSFDREGPQHF; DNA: TGTGCCAGCAGTTTTGACAGAGAAGGCCCCCAGCATTTT
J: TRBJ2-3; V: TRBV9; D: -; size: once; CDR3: CASSAGGLDTQYF; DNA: TGTGCCAGCAGCGCCGGCGGTCTAGATACGCAGTATTTT
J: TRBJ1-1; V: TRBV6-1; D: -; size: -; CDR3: CASSELRARTEAFF; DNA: TGTGCCAGCAGTGAACTCAGGGCGAGGACTGAAGCTTTCTTT
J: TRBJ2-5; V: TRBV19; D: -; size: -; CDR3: CASSISGGPFQETQYF; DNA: TGTGCCAGTAGTATTTCGGGGGGCCCATTCCAAGAGACCCAGTACTTC
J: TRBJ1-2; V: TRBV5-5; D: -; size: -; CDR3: CASSNWQRGYTF; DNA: TGTGCCAGCAGTAATTGGCAGCGCGGCTACACCTTC
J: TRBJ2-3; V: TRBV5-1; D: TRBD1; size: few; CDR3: CASSPRTGANVDTQYF; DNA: TGCGCCAGCAGCCCAAGGACAGGGGCCAATGTAGATACGCAGTATTTT
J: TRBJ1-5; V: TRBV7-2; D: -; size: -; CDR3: CASSLSGLPNEPQHF; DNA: TGTGCCAGCAGCTTATCGGGACTGCCAAACGAGCCCCAGCATTTT
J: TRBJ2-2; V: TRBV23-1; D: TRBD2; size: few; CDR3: CASSQSTGGGTGELFF; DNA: TGCGCCAGCAGTCAATCAACGGGGGGAGGCACCGGGGAGCTGTTTTTT